Described below is a single T cell receptor beta chain sequence and its context. What it binds is not known. J lost 6 bases, V lost 4 bases, and 6 bases had no gene match. Germline CDR1 SGHRS, CDR2 YFSETQ. The CDR3 sequence is 14 residues long. This sample stems from a study of cytomegalovirus exposure and HLA in healthy donors. Study-level background: Genotyping showed roughly 83% of over 350 donors falling in the Caucasian-associated ancestry cluster. Study results and caveats: When analyzed later, a missense DCLRE1C variant was found to be linked to TCR beta V- and J-gene trimming. A few CMV-associated chains proved CMV antigen-specific in vitro. Apart from CMV serostatus, no immune exposure information was available.

Both 60 Vbeta primers and 13 Jbeta primers went into the PCR. Sequencing was performed with immunoSEQ multiplex PCR; in TCRdb, only in-frame clones are kept and a portion is missing. The repertoire holds 160,000 or so clones, with around 83% as singletons. The receptor was isolated from a young woman in good health and CMV-seronegative. Sequenced material: PBMCs. The rearrangement links TRBV5-1 to TRBJ1-5; 8 bases align to TRBD1. CDR3 region: CASSTTGGGQPQHF. As DNA, the CDR3 is TGCGCCAGCAGCACTACAGGGGGAGGTCAGCCCCAGCATTTT.